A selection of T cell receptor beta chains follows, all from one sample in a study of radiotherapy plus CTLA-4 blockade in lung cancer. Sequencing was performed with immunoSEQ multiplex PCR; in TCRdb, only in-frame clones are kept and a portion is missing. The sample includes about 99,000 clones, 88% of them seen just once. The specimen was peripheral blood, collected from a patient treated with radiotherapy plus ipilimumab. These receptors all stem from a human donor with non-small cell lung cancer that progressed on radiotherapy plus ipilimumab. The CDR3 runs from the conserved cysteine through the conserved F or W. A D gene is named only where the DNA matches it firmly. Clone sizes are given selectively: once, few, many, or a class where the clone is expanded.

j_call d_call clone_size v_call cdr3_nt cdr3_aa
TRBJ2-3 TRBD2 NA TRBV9 TGTGCCAGCAGCTTAAGCGGGAGGGGGGCAGATACGCAGTATTTT CASSLSGRGADTQYF
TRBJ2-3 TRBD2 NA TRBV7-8 TGTGCCAGCAGTCTTAGCGGGAGGGAAGTGGGTACGCAGTATTTT CASSLSGREVGTQYF
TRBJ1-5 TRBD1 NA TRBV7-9 TGTGCCAGCAGCTTAAGCGCGACAGGGAATCAGCCCCAGCATTTT CASSLSATGNQPQHF
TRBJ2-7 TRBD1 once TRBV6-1 TGTGCCAGTAGCTCGGTTGGACAGGGCCACGAGCAGTACTTC CASSSVGQGHEQYF
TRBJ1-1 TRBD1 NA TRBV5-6 TGTGCCAGCAGCCGGACTCTTGGACAGGGTTTGAACACTGAAGCTTTCTTT CASSRTLGQGLNTEAFF
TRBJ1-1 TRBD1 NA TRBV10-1 TGCGCCAGCAGATATACAGGGGGATCCACTGAAGCTTTCTTT CASRYTGGSTEAFF
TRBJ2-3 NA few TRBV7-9 TGTGCCAGCAGCTTAGATCGGGTAGATACGCAGTATTTT CASSLDRVDTQYF
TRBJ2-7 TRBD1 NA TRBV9 TGTGCCAGCAGCGCAGGGGGCTGGTTGACCGAGCAGTACTTC CASSAGGWLTEQYF
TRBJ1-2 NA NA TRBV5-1 TGCGCCAGCAGCTTAGACACTAGTGAAGGCTACACCTTC CASSLDTSEGYTF
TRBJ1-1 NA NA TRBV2 TGTGCCAGCCGACGCGGGGGTCTAAGACCTGAAGCTTTCTTT CASRRGGLRPEAFF
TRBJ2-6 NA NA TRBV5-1 TGCGCCAGCAGCTTAACTAGACCCGGGGCCAACGTCCTGACTTTC CASSLTRPGANVLTF
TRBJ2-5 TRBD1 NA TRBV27 TGTGCCAGCAGTGTCCGGGACAGGGGTGTCGGTATGGAGACCCAGTACTTC CASSVRDRGVGMETQYF
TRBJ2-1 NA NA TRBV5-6 TGTGCCAGCAGCGCGGACAGAGGCAATGAGCAGTTCTTC CASSADRGNEQFF
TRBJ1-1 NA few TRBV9 TGTGCCAGCAGCGTAGGCAACCGTCTGAACACTGAAGCTTTCTTT CASSVGNRLNTEAFF
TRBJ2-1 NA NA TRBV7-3 TGTGCCAGCAGCCCAGGTCGGGCGAACTACAATGAGCAGTTCTTC CASSPGRANYNEQFF
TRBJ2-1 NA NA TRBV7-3 TGTGCCAGCAGCAACGACCGCAACAATGAGCAGTTCTTC CASSNDRNNEQFF
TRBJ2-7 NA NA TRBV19 TGTGCCAGTAGTCTGAGGCCAAATTACGGGCAGTACTTC CASSLRPNYGQYF
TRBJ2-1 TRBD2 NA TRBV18 TGTGCCAGCTCCGGGACTAGTGGGAACAATGAGCAGTTCTTC CASSGTSGNNEQFF
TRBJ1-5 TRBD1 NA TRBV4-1 TGCGCCAGCAGCAAGAACCCGGACAGGGAGAATCAGCCCCAGCATTTT CASSKNPDRENQPQHF
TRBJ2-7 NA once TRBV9 TGTGCCAGCAGCGGTTCAGCGTTTCCCTCCTCCGAGCAGTACTTC CASSGSAFPSSEQYF
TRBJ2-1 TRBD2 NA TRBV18 TGTGCCAGCTCACCCACAAGACTAGCGGGTTACAATGAGCAGTTCTTC CASSPTRLAGYNEQFF
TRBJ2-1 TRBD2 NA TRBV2 TGTGCCAGCAGTCAACCCACGACTAGCGGGAGCTACAATGAGCAGTTCTTC CASSQPTTSGSYNEQFF
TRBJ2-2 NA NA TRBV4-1 TGCGCCAGCAGCCAAGTACAGGGAACGAACACCGGGGAGCTGTTTTTT CASSQVQGTNTGELFF
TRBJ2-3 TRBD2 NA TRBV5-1 TGCGCCAGCAGCTCCCCTAGCGGGAGGGAGGCGTATTTT CASSSPSGREAYF
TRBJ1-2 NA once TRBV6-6 TGTGCCAGCAGTTATGGGGGGGGCGCGGAAGGCTACACCTTC CASSYGGGAEGYTF
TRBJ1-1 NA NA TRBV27 TGTGCCAGCAGTTTATCCGGACTCGGGTTTGAAGCTTTCTTT CASSLSGLGFEAFF
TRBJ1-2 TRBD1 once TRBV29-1 TGCAGCGTTGAAGATTTTCCAGGGGGTATCTATGGCTACACCTTC CSVEDFPGGIYGYTF
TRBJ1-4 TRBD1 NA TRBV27 TGTGCCAGCAGTTGGGACAGGGGAGGAAAACTGTTTTTT CASSWDRGGKLFF
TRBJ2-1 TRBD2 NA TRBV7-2 TGTGCCAGCAGCTCCCTTCTAGCGGGAGTATATGAGCAGTTCTTC CASSSLLAGVYEQFF